This T cell receptor (beta chain) comes out of a study of cytotoxic CD8 clonotypes in ibrutinib-treated CLL. Across the whole study: Following treatment for a median roughly twelve months, range 6 to 36, response samples were then taken. Overall study findings and caveats: Ibrutinib response saw clonality rise, and progression saw it return toward baseline. Sampling times, which were not matched between the groups, differed between sustained-remission patients and progressing patients. Once treatment began, public clonotypes, which were uncommon, contracted or stayed stable.

Libraries were prepared by immunoSEQ multiplex PCR; TCRdb keeps only in-frame clonotypes and omits some of them. The table has about 130,000 clones, about three quarters seen once; the top ten hold around 4.9%. The sample holds one count of this clone. Its antigen is undetermined. The germline V gene encodes CDR1 MNHNY and CDR2 SVGAGI (reference sequence). Trimming removed 4 bases at V and 8 bases at J, with 15 bases between. The CDR3 consists of 15 residues. Sequencing used PBMCs, obtained after 24 months of ibrutinib treatment. The clonotype originates from a human donor with chronic lymphocytic leukemia. The V call is TRBV6-6, the J call TRBJ1-6, with a possible D match to TRBD1 (6 bases). Here the CDR3 reads CASSSQGGRDSPLHF. DNA of the CDR3: TGTGCCAGCAGTTCCCAAGGGGGGCGGGATTCACCCCTCCACTTT.